These 14 T cell receptor beta chains came from one sample sequenced in a study of blood T cell repertoires in COVID-19. Data came from immunoSEQ multiplex PCR; TCRdb stores just in-frame clones and leaves some out. The sample yields 53,000 or so clones, over 70% seen once. The sequenced material came from peripheral blood. Receptors originate from a human donor with active or convalescent COVID-19. The donor label of this sample is uncertain.

This rearrangement joins TRBV19 to TRBJ1-1; D is possibly TRBD1 (5 bases). The CDR3 length is 14 residues. Germline V lookup: CDR1 LNHDA, CDR2 SQIVND (reference sequence). V was shortened by 2 bases and J by 1 base, with 8 bases between the two germline ends. The CDR3, as DNA: TGTGCCAGTAGTATAAACAGGCCGAACACTGAAGCTTTCTTT. Translating gives CASSINRPNTEAFF.

This chain joins TRBV29-1 and TRBJ2-7, with D tentatively TRBD1 (6 bases). Germline CDR1 reads SQVTM; CDR2 reads ANQGSEA. This CDR3 spans 15 amino acids. With 4 bases removed from V and 0 bases from J, the gap between germline ends came to 16 bases. The CDR3 bases are TGCAGCGTTGCGGGACACCCTTTGAGCTCCTACGAGCAGTACTTC. It is translated as CSVAGHPLSSYEQYF.

This chain connects TRBV11-2 to TRBJ2-3; 7 positions agree with TRBD2. This CDR3 is built from 15 residues. Germline V gene lookup returns CDR1 SGHAT and CDR2 FQNNGV. V lost 5 bases, J lost 4 bases, and 9 bases stayed unmatched. The CDR3 DNA reads as TGTGCCAGCAGCCTCGGAGCGGGGTTCGCAGATACGCAGTATTTT. Translating it yields CASSLGAGFADTQYF.

The chain joins TRBV19 to TRBJ2-3; TRBD2 aligns across 7 bases. CDR1 is LNHDA, CDR2 SQIVND, per germline (reference sequence). V dropped 5 bases and J dropped 3; count of bases not matched to a gene: 8. This CDR3 has 15 residues. CDR3 sequence reads: CASSGQSGGTDTQYF. Here the CDR3 DNA reads TGTGCCAGTAGTGGCCAGTCGGGAGGAACAGATACGCAGTATTTT.

This sequence joins TRBV7-2 and TRBJ2-1; 7 bases line up with TRBD2. V lost 2 bases and J lost 7; bases outside the gene matches: 8. The CDR3 contains 15 residues. CDR1 SGHTA and CDR2 FQGNSA come from the germline V gene. The CDR3, as DNA: TGTGCCAGCAGCTTAATAGGCGGGAGAGAAAATGAGCAGTTCTTC. This sequence encodes CASSLIGGRENEQFF.

The chain is built from TRBV2 and TRBJ1-5; 7 positions agree with TRBD1. V lost 5 bases and J lost 7; bases outside the gene matches: 5. The CDR3 contains 13 residues. Germline lookup yields CDR1 SNHLY and CDR2 FYNNEI. The CDR3 nucleotides are TGTGCCAGCAGTAGGGGGCCGGGGCAGCCCCAGCATTTT. Its translation: CASSRGPGQPQHF. Supplemented by reference TRBV2 and TRBJ1-5, the full variable domain reads EPEVTQTPSHQVTQMGQEVILRCVPISNHLYFYWYRQILGQKVEFLVSFYNNEISEKSEIFDDQFSVERPDGSNFTLKIRSTKLEDSAMYFCASSRGPGQPQHFGDGTRLSIL.

V and J are TRBV27 and TRBJ1-1; tentatively, D is TRBD1 (6 bases). The CDR3 extends over 15 amino acids. In germline, CDR1 is MNHEY, CDR2 SMNVEV (reference sequence). V lost 3 bases, J lost 5 bases, and 16 bases lay in between. This CDR3 is CASSFAGGLGTEAFF. CDR3 nucleotides: TGTGCCAGCAGTTTTGCGGGGGGGCTGGGAACTGAAGCTTTCTTT.

The V and J genes are TRBV7-9 and TRBJ1-2; D call uncertain. Trimming took off 3 bases at V and 7 bases at J, with 21 bases between the two ends. CDR3 length: 16 amino acids. Germline CDR1 reads SEHNR; CDR2 reads FQNEAQ (reference sequence). The CDR3 reads CASSFSPQNGFGGYTF. CDR3 nucleotide sequence: TGTGCCAGCAGCTTCAGTCCCCAGAACGGGTTTGGTGGCTACACCTTC.

The DNA of the CDR3 is TGTGCCAGCAGTGACTCCCCCGAGGCAGATACGCAGTATTTT. Amino acids: CASSDSPEADTQYF. This sequence joins TRBV6-4 and TRBJ2-3; D gene ambiguous. CDR1 and CDR2 (germline): MRHNA, SNTAGT. This CDR3 has 14 amino acids. Trimming removed 0 bases from V and 4 bases from J, with 8 bases in between.

The V call is TRBV3-1 (or the pseudogene TRBV3-2), the J call TRBJ1-6, with D hard to call. V was trimmed by 4 bases and J by 7 bases, leaving 11 bases between them. The length of the CDR3 is 14 residues. CDR1 is LGHDT and CDR2 is YNNKEL in the germline V gene (reference sequence). CDR3 loop: CASSLRESNSPLHF. The CDR3 DNA follows: TGTGCCAGCAGCCTCCGGGAGTCAAATTCACCCCTCCACTTT.

The CDR3 coding sequence is TGTGCCAGCAGCCAAGACGGAGGGGGCGCAGCTTGGGGCTACACCTTC. Its protein is CASSQDGGGAAWGYTF. The gene calls are TRBV4-2 and TRBJ1-2; 7 bases align to TRBD1. After removal of 0 bases from V and 8 bases from J, the junction contained 12 bases not matched to a gene. Per the germline V gene, CDR1 is LGHNA and CDR2 is YNFKEQ. The CDR3 totals 16 residues.

The chain links TRBV27 to TRBJ2-1; possible D gene TRBD1, 5 bases. Germline CDR1 reads MNHEY; CDR2 reads SMNVEV (reference sequence). The CDR3 runs 13 residues. Trimming removed 7 bases at V and 7 bases at J, with 14 bases between. The CDR3 DNA sequence: TGTGCCAGCAAGGGGCGAAACGGAAATGAGCAGTTCTTC. Translated: CASKGRNGNEQFF.

V gene TRBV28 combines with J gene TRBJ2-2; 7 bases fit TRBD1. V was pared by 8 bases and J by 5 bases, with 8 bases of the junction left unmatched. This CDR3 has 14 amino acids. Germline V gives CDR1 MDHEN, CDR2 SYDVKM. CDR3 amino acids: CASWNRGKTGELFF. The CDR3 nucleotides read TGTGCCAGCTGGAACAGGGGAAAAACCGGGGAGCTGTTTTTT.

The gene calls are TRBV4-1 and TRBJ2-2; possibly TRBD1 for D (6 bases). The CDR3 contains 17 residues. V was pared by 3 bases and J by 5 bases, with 19 bases between. The V gene's germline CDR1 is MGHRA and CDR2 YSYEKL. CDR3 region: CASSHRTSGVETGELFF. CDR3 nucleotide sequence: TGCGCCAGCAGCCATCGAACCTCAGGGGTCGAAACCGGGGAGCTGTTTTTT.